Each of the 23 T cell receptor beta chains below was sequenced from the same sample in a study of cytomegalovirus exposure and HLA in healthy donors. Sequenced by immunoSEQ multiplex PCR; TCRdb stores in-frame clones only, minus some. This sample has about 150,000 clones, with around 84% found just once. Sequencing was done on a sample of PBMCs. The source of these receptors is a human donor in good health.

This clone showed up just a few times. The chain carries TRBV5-4 and TRBJ1-2; TRBD1 is a possible D gene (6 bases). Trimming removed 7 bases at V and 4 bases at J, with 20 bases between. Germline CDR1 and CDR2: SGHNT and YYREEE (reference sequence). The CDR3 spans 15 residues. CDR3: CASSPDGGAFYGYTF. The CDR3 DNA reads TGTGCCAGCTCCCCTGATGGGGGGGCTTTCTATGGCTACACCTTC.

The chain links TRBV4-2 to TRBJ1-2, with TRBD1 matching 10 bases. Germline assignment: CDR1 LGHNA and CDR2 YNFKEQ. This CDR3 is built from 16 residues. V lost 0 bases, J lost 7 bases, and 8 bases stayed unmatched. The CDR3 protein is CASSQDMGQGRGGYTF. The DNA for the CDR3 is TGTGCCAGCAGCCAAGATATGGGACAGGGGAGGGGTGGCTACACCTTC.

The CDR3 here is CASSPPGTGDYGYTF. The DNA of the CDR3 is TGTGCCAGCTCACCACCAGGGACAGGGGACTATGGCTACACCTTC. This rearrangement joins TRBV18 to TRBJ1-2; TRBD1 aligns across 10 bases. The CDR3 totals 15 residues. With 0 bases clipped from V and 3 bases from J, the junction kept 1 base outside the gene matches. Germline V gene sequence: CDR1 KGHSH, CDR2 LQKENI.

The genes are TRBV9 and TRBJ2-4; perhaps TRBD1 as D (7 bases). V gave up 0 bases and J gave up 6 bases, with 25 bases separating them. This CDR3 has 19 amino acids. Germline V lookup: CDR1 SGDLS, CDR2 YYNGEE. The DNA for the CDR3 is TGTGCCAGCAGCGTAGATCGAGCGGGTCCAGGGGGACGGGGAAACATTCAGTACTTC. This encodes CASSVDRAGPGGRGNIQYF.

The chain links TRBV28 to TRBJ1-2; a possible D gene is TRBD1 (5 bases). Germline lookup yields CDR1 MDHEN and CDR2 SYDVKM. The CDR3 is made up of 13 amino acids. V lost 4 bases to trimming and J lost 8 bases, with 14 bases between them. The CDR3 sequence: CASSSAGWPGYTF. As DNA, the CDR3 is TGTGCCAGCAGTTCTGCAGGGTGGCCGGGCTACACCTTC.

The chain links TRBV28 to TRBJ1-3; D not resolved. Looked up from germline, CDR1 is MDHEN and CDR2 is SYDVKM. This CDR3 has 16 amino acids. V lost 2 bases, J lost 0 bases, and 11 bases lay in between. The CDR3 sequence is CASSLIIASSGNTIYF. CDR3 in DNA: TGTGCCAGCAGTTTAATAATAGCCAGCTCTGGAAACACCATATATTTT.

The V call is TRBV10-3, the J call TRBJ2-5; TRBD2 is a possible D gene (6 bases). Trimming pared 3 bases from V and 2 bases from J, leaving 10 bases between. The CDR3 has 14 residues. Germline V gene lookup returns CDR1 ENHRY and CDR2 SYGVKD. The DNA for the CDR3 is TGTGCCATCAGTGAAGCGGGCGGGCAAGAGACCCAGTACTTC. The encoded protein is CAISEAGGQETQYF.

V usage is TRBV2 and J usage is TRBJ2-5, with 10 nucleotides matching TRBD2. V trimming: 6 bases; J trimming: 5 bases; junction bases outside the gene matches: 6. Looked up from germline, CDR1 is SNHLY and CDR2 is FYNNEI. The CDR3 loop spans 14 amino acids. CDR3 amino acids: CASRRAGGLETQYF. For the CDR3, the DNA is TGTGCCAGCAGGAGAGCGGGGGGGCTTGAGACCCAGTACTTC.

The chain couples TRBV10-3 to TRBJ1-2; D might be TRBD1 (5 bases). V was pared by 4 bases and J by 2 bases, with 20 bases between. In germline, CDR1 is ENHRY, CDR2 SYGVKD. This CDR3 comprises 17 residues. The CDR3 here is CAISGAGISSTNYGYTF. The CDR3 DNA reads as TGTGCCATCAGTGGGGCAGGGATATCATCAACCAACTATGGCTACACCTTC.

A few counts support this clone. This rearrangement joins TRBV6-5 to TRBJ2-1; the D gene is possibly TRBD1 (5 bases). The CDR3 consists of 14 residues. In germline, CDR1 is MNHEY, CDR2 SVGAGI. V was shortened by 5 bases and J by 0 bases, with 8 bases between the two germline ends. The CDR3 DNA is TGTGCCAGCAGTATCGACAGCTCCTACAATGAGCAGTTCTTC. Residues: CASSIDSSYNEQFF.

This clone was counted once. The genes are TRBV6-1 and TRBJ2-6; D call uncertain. V lost 8 bases, J lost 4 bases, and 9 bases lay in between. Germline V gene data show CDR1 as MNHNS and CDR2 as SASEGT. The CDR3 spans 13 residues. The chain's CDR3 is CASANSGANVLTF. CDR3 coding DNA: TGTGCCAGCGCCAACTCAGGGGCCAACGTCCTGACTTTC.

The chain uses TRBV27 and TRBJ1-1; D is undetermined. The CDR3 runs 15 residues. The V end lost 2 bases, the J end lost 8 bases, and 18 bases lay between the germline ends. Germline values: CDR1 MNHEY, CDR2 SMNVEV (reference sequence). The CDR3 DNA is TGTGCCAGCAGTTTACGGGTACCCGGCCCCGTCGAAGCTTTCTTT. As protein: CASSLRVPGPVEAFF.

The chain employs TRBV28 and TRBJ2-5; 8 nucleotides match TRBD1. The CDR3 runs 15 residues. Germline loops: CDR1 MDHEN, CDR2 SYDVKM. Trimming cost V 6 bases and J 5 bases; bases outside gene matches: 11. The DNA of the CDR3 is TGTGCCAGCAGCCCACAGGGGGAGGAGGGGGAGACCCAGTACTTC. It is translated as CASSPQGEEGETQYF.

The chain carries TRBV2 and TRBJ2-7, with a tentative D call TRBD2 (6 bases). Germline CDR1 is SNHLY and CDR2 is FYNNEI. The germline V and J ends were trimmed by 2 bases and 3 bases, with 14 bases remaining between them. The CDR3 is made up of 15 amino acids. The DNA for the CDR3 is TGTGCCAGCAGTGAAATAGGAGGGGCTGGCTACGAGCAGTACTTC. This encodes CASSEIGGAGYEQYF.

This clone appeared a single time. In DNA, the CDR3 is TGTGCCAGCAGTGCACCAGGGGGCTCGGGGCAGTTCTTC. Its translation is CASSAPGGSGQFF. This chain connects TRBV28 to TRBJ2-1, with TRBD1 identical over 8 bases. V shed 5 bases and J 12 bases; nucleotides not matched to a gene: 9. Germline CDR1 reads MDHEN; CDR2 reads SYDVKM. The CDR3 extends over 13 amino acids.

This chain joins TRBV2 and TRBJ2-5, with 8 positions matching TRBD2. The trim removed 4 bases at V and 4 bases at J, leaving 5 bases unmatched. Germline-derived CDR1 and CDR2 are SNHLY and FYNNEI. This CDR3 is built from 14 residues. Here the CDR3 DNA reads TGTGCCAGCAGTGGAGCGGGAGCCGGAGAGACCCAGTACTTC. It is translated as CASSGAGAGETQYF.

The CDR3 sequence: CASSLRIRGSGELFF. The CDR3 DNA reads TGTGCCAGCAGTTTAAGAATCCGGGGGTCCGGGGAGCTGTTTTTT. The rearrangement joins TRBV28 to TRBJ2-2; a possible D gene is TRBD2 (6 bases). The CDR3 sequence is 15 residues long. Trimming pared 2 bases from V and 6 bases from J, leaving 13 bases between. Germline V lookup: CDR1 MDHEN, CDR2 SYDVKM.

J is TRBJ2-5 and V is TRBV19, with 10 bases lining up with TRBD2. V lost 8 bases, J lost 0 bases, and 6 bases stayed unmatched. CDR3 length: 15 amino acids. Germline CDR1 reads LNHDA; CDR2 reads SQIVND (reference sequence). CDR3 coding DNA: TGTGCCAGTGGGTGGACTAGCGGAAACCAAGAGACCCAGTACTTC. It yields the protein CASGWTSGNQETQYF.

This clone appeared a few times. The rearrangement links TRBV4-2 to TRBJ1-5; D may be TRBD1 (6 bases). The CDR3 sequence is 17 residues long. Trimming removed 1 base from V and 3 bases from J, with 16 bases in between. Germline V gene lookup returns CDR1 LGHNA and CDR2 YNFKEQ. This chain's CDR3 is CASSQATGQTINQPQHF. In DNA form, the CDR3 reads TGTGCCAGCAGCCAAGCAACGGGACAAACTATCAATCAGCCCCAGCATTTT.

The chain joins TRBV10-3 to TRBJ1-6, with 10 nucleotides matching TRBD1. In germline, CDR1 is ENHRY, CDR2 SYGVKD. V trimming: 3 bases; J trimming: 12 bases; junction bases outside the gene matches: 8. This CDR3 has 15 residues. CDR3 region: CAISDSGQGTIPLHF. For the CDR3, the DNA is TGTGCCATCAGTGACTCGGGACAGGGGACGATACCCCTCCACTTT.

In the case of this clone: The sample carries other DNA sequences with the same CDR3. The chain couples TRBV18 to TRBJ1-1, with a weak D call TRBD1 (5 bases). The CDR3 sequence is 14 residues long. V lost 3 bases and J 0 bases, leaving 8 bases between the germline ends. The V gene's germline CDR1 is KGHSH and CDR2 LQKENI. This CDR3 reads CASSPSRVNTEAFF. Written as DNA, the CDR3 is TGTGCCAGCTCACCTTCCAGGGTGAACACTGAAGCTTTCTTT.

CDR3 loop: CASREGGVRGHLGGETQYF. The CDR3 region has the DNA TGCGCCAGCAGGGAAGGGGGGGTCAGGGGCCATCTCGGTGGAGAGACCCAGTACTTC. The chain combines TRBV4-1 with TRBJ2-5, with D perhaps TRBD2 (7 bases). V lost 6 bases, J lost 4 bases, and 30 bases lay in between. The CDR3 length is 19 residues. Germline V gene sequence: CDR1 MGHRA, CDR2 YSYEKL.

The chain has TRBV7-9 and TRBJ2-7; no firm D call. This CDR3 is 14 amino acids long. The germline gives CDR1 SEHNR, CDR2 FQNEAQ (reference sequence). V was shortened by 4 bases and J by 3 bases, with 13 bases between the two germline ends. CDR3 amino acids: CASSSRIKGYEQYF. The CDR3 DNA is TGTGCCAGCAGCTCTAGGATCAAAGGCTACGAGCAGTACTTC. Filled out from reference TRBV7-9 and TRBJ2-7, the complete variable domain reads DTGVSQNPRHKITKRGQNVTFRCDPISEHNRLYWYRQTLGQGPEFLTYFQNEAQLEKSRLLSDRFSAERPKGSFSTLEIQRTEQGDSAMYLCASSSRIKGYEQYFGPGTRLTVT.